Sequencing of this T cell receptor (beta chain) was carried out in a study of blood T cell repertoires in COVID-19. The wider study: Specimens from acute and convalescent COVID-19 originated in the United States, Italy and Spain. PBMCs, B-cell-depleted T cells, or T cells provided the cDNA or gDNA that made up the material.

In the study's own analysis: Reference gene primer amplification in the assay estimated nucleated cell counts. Generated by immunoSEQ multiplex PCR, the TCRdb table keeps only in-frame clones and is missing some. That table furnishes V, J and clone size, whereas the DNA furnished D and trimming. The data hold 88,000 or so clones, with 70% to 80% observed a single time. The CDR3 extends over 12 amino acids. V lost 4 bases, J lost 7 bases, and 10 bases lay in between. Germline V gives CDR1 ENHRY, CDR2 SYGVKD. This TCR derives from a human donor in a cohort sampled during active COVID-19. Material for sequencing was peripheral blood. V and J are TRBV10-3 and TRBJ1-1; D gene unclear. DNA for the CDR3: TGTGCCATCAGTGCTTTCGGAGTTGAAGCTTTCTTT. Translating gives CAISAFGVEAFF.